This T cell receptor (beta chain) is drawn from a study of cytomegalovirus exposure and HLA in healthy donors. Study-wide results and limits: According to a later analysis, TCR clusters from the first cohort tended to co-occur in the 100 to 150 validation repertoires. Overall, around 160 TCR beta chains were annotated as cytomegalovirus-associated.

As concerns this clone: Its antigen is still unknown.

Sequencing used immunoSEQ multiplex PCR; TCRdb keeps in-frame clones, though not all of them. In the table there are about 330,000 clones, roughly 87% of which are singletons. The length of the CDR3 is 15 residues. After removal of 4 bases from V and 4 bases from J, the junction contained 7 bases not matched to a gene. From germline, CDR1 is MGHDK and CDR2 SYGVNS. This sequence joins TRBV25-1 and TRBJ2-5; 9 bases align to TRBD2. The source of this sequence is a woman aged 25 to 39 in good health and CMV-seropositive. Sequences were obtained from PBMCs. CDR3 DNA: TGTGCCAGCAGTGCAGTAGCGGGGGCGGGAGAGACCCAGTACTTC. Its protein is CASSAVAGAGETQYF.